This TCR beta chain stems from a study of CD4 T cells in relation to SARS-CoV-2 and coronaviruses. Looking at the study overall: Negative control cultures got HIV-1 Nef peptides or no peptide. Crossreactive spike epitopes shared across donors were mapped to their HLA restriction.

The V gene's germline CDR1 is SQVTM and CDR2 ANQGSEA. V was cut by 4 bases and J by 5 bases, with 11 bases left in between. This CDR3 is built from 13 residues. The unexposed donors gave CD4+ T cells in 2011-2018, prior to COVID-19. The cells were cultured for under twelve days before CD4+ T cells were isolated. As cell numbers allowed, unexposed-donor CD4+ T cells faced SARS-CoV-2 S/N and four cold-coronavirus spikes. PBMCs were plated at fewer than 2.5 million per well in IL-2-containing medium. Assay used: immunoSEQ multiplex PCR; TCRdb lists only in-frame clones, some missing. Counted here are 20,000 or so clones, approximately 75% occurring once; the ten biggest clones make up approximately 15%. As for this clone: Its target is not known.

This receptor was taken from a human donor in good health. The material sequenced was CD4+ T cells from PBMCs, cultured in vitro. The V call is TRBV29-1, the J call TRBJ2-2; D not resolved. CDR3 protein: CSVGQQATGELFF. DNA of the CDR3: TGCAGCGTTGGTCAGCAAGCAACCGGGGAGCTGTTTTTT.